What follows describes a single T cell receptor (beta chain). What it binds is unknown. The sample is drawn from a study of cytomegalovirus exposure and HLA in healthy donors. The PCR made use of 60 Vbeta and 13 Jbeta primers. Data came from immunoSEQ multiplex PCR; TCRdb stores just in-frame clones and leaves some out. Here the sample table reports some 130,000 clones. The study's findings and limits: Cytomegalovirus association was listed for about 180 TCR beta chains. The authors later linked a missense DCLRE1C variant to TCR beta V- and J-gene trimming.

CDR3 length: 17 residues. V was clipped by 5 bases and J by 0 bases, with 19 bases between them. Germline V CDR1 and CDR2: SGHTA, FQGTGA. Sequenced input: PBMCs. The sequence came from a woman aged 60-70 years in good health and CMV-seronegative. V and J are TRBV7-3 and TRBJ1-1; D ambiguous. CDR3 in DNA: TGTGCCAGCAGCATGACTAAGGTGGGTCCTATGAACACTGAAGCTTTCTTT. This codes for CASSMTKVGPMNTEAFF.